The T cell receptor beta chain under discussion was sequenced for a study of T cell responses to AZD1222 COVID-19 vaccine. TCRdb's copy holds only in-frame clones and misses some; the assay was immunoSEQ multiplex PCR. The table records tens of thousands of clones, roughly 80% of them present only once. Regarding this clone: Its antigen remains unknown.

The study's findings and limits: Most donors were white British, females outnumbered males, and clonal diversity was possibly underestimated.

The V end was cut by 4 bases, the J end by 3 bases, with 13 bases between. From germline, CDR1 is LNHNV and CDR2 YYDKDF (reference sequence). The CDR3 is 14 residues long. This clonotype was sampled from an adult who received the AZD1222 COVID-19 vaccine. This rearrangement joins TRBV15 to TRBJ2-7; a weak D match, TRBD1 (5 bases). The sample in question was peripheral blood, obtained 28 days after the second AZD1222 dose. Written as DNA, the CDR3 is TGTGCCACCAGCATGTCGGGTACAGGCTACGAGCAGTACTTC. Protein product: CATSMSGTGYEQYF.